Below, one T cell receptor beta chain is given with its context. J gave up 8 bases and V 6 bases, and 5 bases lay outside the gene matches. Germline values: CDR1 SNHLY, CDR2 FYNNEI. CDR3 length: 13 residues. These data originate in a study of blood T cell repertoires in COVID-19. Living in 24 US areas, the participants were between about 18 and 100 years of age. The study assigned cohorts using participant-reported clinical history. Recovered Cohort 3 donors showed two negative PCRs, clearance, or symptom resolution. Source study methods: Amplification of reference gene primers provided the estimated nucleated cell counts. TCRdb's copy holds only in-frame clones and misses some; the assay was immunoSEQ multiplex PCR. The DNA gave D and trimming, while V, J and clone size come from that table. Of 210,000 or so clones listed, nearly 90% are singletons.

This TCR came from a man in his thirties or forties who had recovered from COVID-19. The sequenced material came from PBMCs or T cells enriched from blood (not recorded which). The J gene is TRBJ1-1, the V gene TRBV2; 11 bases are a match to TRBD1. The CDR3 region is CASSGQGAREAFF. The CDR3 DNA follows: TGTGCCAGCAGCGGACAGGGGGCGCGGGAAGCTTTCTTT.